This TCR beta chain derives from a study of blood T cell repertoires in COVID-19. Study-wide context: Samples representing acute and convalescent COVID-19 were sourced from the United States, Italy and Spain. Sample material is recorded as cDNA or gDNA derived from T cells, B-cell-depleted T cells, or PBMCs.

The authors' processing: From reference gene primer amplification, estimates of nucleated cell counts were derived. Assay: immunoSEQ multiplex PCR; the TCRdb copy retains only in-frame clones and omits some. Clone size and the V and J calls come from that table; the DNA yielded D and trimming. The sample comprises roughly 140,000 clones, around 84% of which are singletons, and about 7% rests with the top ten. The CDR3 is 16 residues long. Germline V gene lookup returns CDR1 SGHVS and CDR2 FQNEAQ. Unmatched junction bases numbered 4, after V lost 1 base and J lost 4 bases. Sequencing was performed on peripheral blood. This TCR came from a woman in her forties or fifties in a cohort sampled during active or convalescent COVID-19. V and J are TRBV7-8 and TRBJ2-7; TRBD2 matches at 13 bases. DNA for the CDR3: TGTGCCAGCAGCTTAGAAGGACTAGCGGGGGTTTACGAGCAGTACTTC. Amino acids: CASSLEGLAGVYEQYF. The whole variable domain, remainder taken from reference TRBV7-8 and TRBJ2-7, is GAGVSQSPRYKVAKRGQDVALRCDPISGHVSLFWYQQALGQGPEFLTYFQNEAQLDKSGLPSDRFFAERPEGSVSTLKIQRTQQEDSAVYLCASSLEGLAGVYEQYFGPGTRLTVT.